Listed here are 2 T cell receptor beta chains from one sample, sequenced in a study of T cells in narcolepsy. Measured with immunoSEQ multiplex PCR; TCRdb has only the in-frame clones, and not every one. Of tens of thousands of clones listed, around 88% are singletons. The sequenced material came from CD45RA- memory CD4+ T cells from PBMCs. Receptors were obtained from a human donor with narcolepsy.

The gene calls are TRBV14 and TRBJ1-3, with D perhaps matching TRBD1 (5 bases). Germline-derived CDR1 and CDR2 are SGHDN and FVKESK. V was cut by 3 bases and J by 9 bases, with 15 bases left in between. The CDR3 spans 14 residues. CDR3 protein: CASSQGPAGLTIYF. The CDR3 DNA sequence: TGTGCCAGCAGCCAGGGACCTGCAGGGCTCACCATATATTTT. Variable domain in full (rest from reference TRBV14 and TRBJ1-3): EAGVTQFPSHSVIEKGQTVTLRCDPISGHDNLYWYRRVMGKEIKFLLHFVKESKQDESGMPNNRFLAERTGGTYSTLKVQPAELEDSGVYFCASSQGPAGLTIYFGEGSWLTVV.

The chain links TRBV19 to TRBJ2-1, with 13 bases matching TRBD2. CDR3 size: 17 residues. CDR1 LNHDA and CDR2 SQIVND come from the germline V gene (reference sequence). The ends lost 5 bases at V and 5 bases at J; junction bases unmatched: 9. CDR3 sequence reads: CASSRTSGSQENNEQFF. The DNA of the CDR3 is TGTGCCAGTAGTCGGACTAGCGGGAGCCAGGAGAACAATGAGCAGTTCTTC. Combining the CDR3 with reference TRBV19 and TRBJ2-1 gives the whole variable domain DGGITQSPKYLFRKEGQNVTLSCEQNLNHDAMYWYRQDPGQGLRLIYYSQIVNDFQKGDIAEGYSVSREKKESFPLTVTSAQKNPTAFYLCASSRTSGSQENNEQFFGPGTRLTVL.